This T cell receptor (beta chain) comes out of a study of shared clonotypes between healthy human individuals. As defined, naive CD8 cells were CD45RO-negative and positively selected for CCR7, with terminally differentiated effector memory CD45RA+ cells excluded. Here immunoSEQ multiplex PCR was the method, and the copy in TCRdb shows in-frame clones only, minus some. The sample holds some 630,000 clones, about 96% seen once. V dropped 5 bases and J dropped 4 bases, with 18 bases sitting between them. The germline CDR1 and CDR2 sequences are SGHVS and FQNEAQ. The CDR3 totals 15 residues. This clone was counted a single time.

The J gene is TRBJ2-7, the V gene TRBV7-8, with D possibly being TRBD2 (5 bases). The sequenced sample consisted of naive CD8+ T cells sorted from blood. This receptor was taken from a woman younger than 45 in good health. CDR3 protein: CASSQRASFGYEQYF. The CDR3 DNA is TGTGCCAGCAGCCAGAGGGCCTCTTTTGGGTACGAGCAGTACTTC. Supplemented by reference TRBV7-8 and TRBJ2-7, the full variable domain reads GAGVSQSPRYKVAKRGQDVALRCDPISGHVSLFWYQQALGQGPEFLTYFQNEAQLDKSGLPSDRFFAERPEGSVSTLKIQRTQQEDSAVYLCASSQRASFGYEQYFGPGTRLTVT.